Listed below are T cell receptor beta chains from one sample, sequenced in a study of blood T cell repertoires in COVID-19. The method was immunoSEQ multiplex PCR; TCRdb's version includes in-frame clones alone and lacks a portion of them. This table has about 21,000 clones, 80% to 90% appearing once. The sample consisted of peripheral blood. All receptors derive from a human donor with active COVID-19. The donor label of this sample is uncertain. Each CDR3 is given with its conserved first and last residue. The D gene is left open where the match is weak. Size is omitted from some rows. Given values are once, few, many or a class for expanded clones.

J gene | V gene | clone size | D gene | CDR3 protein | CDR3 DNA
TRBJ2-2 | TRBV7-3 | . | . | CASSLIDGELFF | TGTGCCAGCAGCTTGATAGATGGGGAGCTGTTTTTT
TRBJ2-3 | TRBV6-5 | . | . | CASIAQGSSDTQYF | TGTGCCAGCATAGCTCAGGGGTCTTCAGATACGCAGTATTTT
TRBJ1-2 | TRBV29-1 | . | TRBD1 | CSVTTGADYTF | TGCAGCGTTACGACAGGGGCAGACTACACCTTC
TRBJ1-6 | TRBV30 | . | . | CAWSTAASSYNSPLHF | TGTGCCTGGAGTACGGCGGCCAGCTCCTATAATTCACCCCTCCACTTT
TRBJ2-7 | TRBV18 | . | TRBD1 | CASSPGQGLYEQYF | TGTGCCAGCTCACCGGGACAGGGACTTTACGAGCAGTACTTC
TRBJ2-7 | TRBV5-5 | . | . | CASSLATGTQSYEQYF | TGTGCCAGCAGCTTGGCCACCGGGACACAATCCTACGAGCAGTACTTC
TRBJ2-7 | TRBV5-4 | . | TRBD1 | CASSFGDRAYEQYF | TGTGCCAGCAGCTTCGGGGACAGGGCTTACGAGCAGTACTTC
TRBJ1-1 | TRBV10-3 | . | . | CAISESKGDNTEAFF | TGTGCCATCAGTGAGTCGAAGGGGGATAACACTGAAGCTTTCTTT
TRBJ2-1 | TRBV2 | . | TRBD2 | CASSGGLASANEQFF | TGTGCCAGCAGTGGAGGACTAGCGTCAGCCAATGAGCAGTTCTTC
TRBJ2-5 | TRBV7-2 | . | . | CASSPQETQYF | TGTGCCAGCAGCCCTCAAGAGACCCAGTACTTC
TRBJ1-2 | TRBV9 | . | . | CASSVDGLYGYTF | TGTGCCAGCAGCGTAGACGGGTTATATGGCTACACCTTC
TRBJ1-4 | TRBV2 | . | TRBD1 | CASRRLDREDEKLFF | TGTGCCAGCAGACGCCTCGACAGGGAGGATGAAAAACTGTTTTTT
TRBJ1-3 | TRBV23-1 | once | . | CASSQSRLGAGGNTIYF | TGCGCCAGCAGTCAATCCAGGCTGGGGGCGGGCGGAAACACCATATATTTT
TRBJ2-7 | TRBV4-3 | . | TRBD2 | CASSQGLADRLEQYF | TGCGCCAGCAGCCAGGGACTAGCGGACCGGTTGGAGCAGTACTTC
TRBJ2-1 | TRBV28 | . | TRBD1 | CASSFRPGQGPNEQFF | TGTGCCAGCAGTTTCCGTCCGGGACAGGGCCCCAATGAGCAGTTCTTC
TRBJ1-5 | TRBV24-1 | . | . | CATRNRDTDQPQHF | TGTGCCACCAGAAACCGGGACACAGATCAGCCCCAGCATTTT
TRBJ1-6 | TRBV5-4 | . | TRBD1 | CASSSGQGSSPLHF | TGTGCCAGCAGCTCCGGACAGGGGTCTTCACCCCTCCACTTT
TRBJ2-3 | TRBV5-1 | . | . | CASSLGGGIADTQYF | TGCGCCAGCAGCTTGGGGGGCGGGATTGCAGATACGCAGTATTTT
TRBJ2-7 | TRBV7-3 | once | TRBD1 | CASSPGQGNYEQYF | TGTGCCAGCAGCCCGGGACAGGGCAACTACGAGCAGTACTTC
TRBJ1-6 | TRBV5-6 | . | . | CASSLGDTQIHF | TGTGCCAGCAGCTTGGGGGACACCCAGATCCACTTT
TRBJ1-1 | TRBV6-2/TRBV6-3 | . | . | CASSPHLVNTEAFF | TGTGCCAGCAGTCCACACCTAGTAAACACTGAAGCTTTCTTT
TRBJ2-3 | TRBV5-4 | . | TRBD2 | CASSLRRAGGRTDTQYF | TGTGCCAGCAGCTTAAGACGAGCGGGAGGGCGCACAGATACGCAGTATTTT
TRBJ1-6 | TRBV7-6 | once | . | CASSPDPGHINSPLHF | TGTGCCAGCAGCCCAGACCCGGGACATATTAATTCACCCCTCCACTTT
TRBJ2-4 | TRBV7-2 | . | . | CASSSGRGEKNIQYF | TGTGCCAGCAGCTCCGGCAGGGGGGAGAAGAACATTCAGTACTTC
TRBJ1-5 | TRBV7-8 | . | . | CASSLVENQPQHF | TGTGCCAGCAGCTTAGTCGAGAATCAGCCCCAGCATTTT
TRBJ2-3 | TRBV19 | . | TRBD2 | CASSKGLGPTDTQYF | TGTGCCAGTAGTAAAGGACTAGGTCCCACAGATACGCAGTATTTT
TRBJ2-7 | TRBV28 | few | . | CASSFDSSYEQYF | TGTGCCAGCAGTTTCGACAGCTCCTACGAGCAGTACTTC
TRBJ2-2 | TRBV18 | . | TRBD2 | CASSPVGALAGNTGELFF | TGTGCCAGCTCACCAGTCGGAGCACTAGCGGGAAACACCGGGGAGCTGTTTTTT
TRBJ1-4 | TRBV18 | . | . | CASSPRGESGGEKLFF | TGTGCCAGCTCACCACGGGGCGAGTCCGGGGGGGAAAAACTGTTTTTT
TRBJ1-1 | TRBV19 | . | TRBD1 | CASSMGQGGATEAFF | TGTGCCAGTAGTATGGGACAGGGGGGAGCTACCGAAGCTTTCTTT
TRBJ2-7 | TRBV7-9 | . | TRBD1 | CASSLYRDRAYEQYF | TGTGCCAGCAGCTTGTACCGGGACAGAGCCTACGAGCAGTACTTC
TRBJ2-3 | TRBV7-3 | . | . | CASGLPADTQYF | TGTGCCAGCGGACTACCGGCAGATACGCAGTATTTT
TRBJ2-2 | TRBV13 | . | TRBD2 | CASRMSGRGTGELFF | TGTGCCAGCAGGATGAGCGGGAGGGGGACCGGGGAGCTGTTTTTT
TRBJ1-2 | TRBV5-1 | once | TRBD1 | CASSLLGKTGTDRFGYTF | TGCGCCAGCAGCTTGTTGGGAAAGACCGGGACAGACCGTTTTGGCTACACCTTC
TRBJ2-5 | TRBV9 | few | TRBD2 | CASAPGLGNEETQYF | TGTGCCAGCGCCCCGGGACTAGGGAACGAAGAGACCCAGTACTTC
TRBJ2-1 | TRBV3-1/TRBV3-2 | . | TRBD2 | CASSAAGGRSEQFF | TGTGCCAGCAGTGCAGCGGGGGGGCGGAGTGAGCAGTTCTTC
TRBJ2-2 | TRBV5-1 | . | TRBD2 | CASSFSGGASAGELFF | TGCGCCAGCAGCTTTAGCGGGGGGGCCTCGGCCGGGGAGCTGTTTTTT
TRBJ2-5 | TRBV6-4 | once | TRBD2 | CASIGTSGSWKTQYF | TGTGCCAGCATTGGGACTAGCGGGAGTTGGAAGACCCAGTACTTC
TRBJ2-5 | TRBV2 | . | TRBD1 | CASSGDSEETQYF | TGTGCCAGCAGCGGGGACAGCGAAGAGACCCAGTACTTC
TRBJ2-7 | TRBV6-9 | . | TRBD1 | CASRTPQGASSYEQYF | TGTGCCAGCAGAACTCCCCAGGGGGCGAGCTCCTACGAGCAGTACTTC
TRBJ2-3 | TRBV6-5 | . | . | CASSYSLRGADTQYF | TGTGCCAGCAGTTACTCGTTGCGCGGGGCAGATACGCAGTATTTT
TRBJ1-2 | TRBV19 | . | . | CASSQPARYGYTF | TGTGCCAGTAGTCAACCCGCGCGGTATGGCTACACCTTC
TRBJ2-3 | TRBV18 | . | . | CASSSQEKDTQYF | TGTGCCAGCTCTTCACAGGAGAAAGATACGCAGTATTTT
TRBJ1-5 | TRBV19 | . | TRBD1 | CASNGRGIDQPQHF | TGTGCCAGTAATGGCAGGGGGATAGATCAGCCCCAGCATTTT
TRBJ2-7 | TRBV10-3 | . | . | CAGGGRNYEQYF | TGTGCCGGCGGGGGCAGGAACTACGAGCAGTACTTC
TRBJ1-1 | TRBV19 | once | TRBD1 | CASSAGGWGTEAFF | TGTGCCAGTAGTGCAGGGGGATGGGGCACTGAAGCTTTCTTT
TRBJ2-3 | TRBV7-3 | . | TRBD2 | CASSLGLTSGGSDTQYF | TGTGCCAGCAGCTTAGGGCTGACTAGCGGGGGTTCAGATACGCAGTATTTT
TRBJ1-5 | TRBV7-2 | few | TRBD1 | CASSQNRQGNQPQHF | TGTGCCAGCAGCCAAAACAGACAGGGAAATCAGCCCCAGCATTTT
TRBJ2-1 | TRBV6-5 | . | . | CASRPGVDEQFF | TGTGCCAGCAGACCGGGTGTCGATGAGCAGTTCTTC
TRBJ2-7 | TRBV9 | once | TRBD1 | CASSATDRAYEQYF | TGTGCCAGCAGCGCTACGGACAGGGCCTACGAGCAGTACTTC
TRBJ2-1 | TRBV27 | . | TRBD2 | CASNGGAGYNEQFF | TGTGCCAGCAACGGGGGGGCCGGGTACAATGAGCAGTTCTTC
TRBJ2-3 | TRBV2 | . | TRBD2 | CASSLGLAGVDTQYF | TGTGCCAGCAGCTTAGGACTAGCGGGAGTAGATACGCAGTATTTT
TRBJ2-7 | TRBV7-2 | once | TRBD2 | CASSFSRGRASEQYF | TGTGCCAGCAGCTTTTCCCGCGGGAGGGCCTCCGAGCAGTACTTC
TRBJ2-7 | TRBV5-1 | . | . | CASRTEVWAYEQYF | TGCGCCAGCAGGACGGAGGTTTGGGCCTACGAGCAGTACTTC
TRBJ2-3 | TRBV5-5 | once | TRBD1 | CASNSLGQGGDTQYF | TGTGCCAGCAACTCCCTGGGACAGGGAGGAGATACGCAGTATTTT
TRBJ2-1 | TRBV3-1/TRBV3-2 | . | . | CASSQARSNEQFF | TGTGCCAGCAGCCAAGCTAGGTCCAATGAGCAGTTCTTC
TRBJ2-3 | TRBV2 | . | . | CASSEAGDTQYF | TGTGCCAGCAGTGAGGCAGGGGATACGCAGTATTTT